This T cell receptor (beta chain) was recovered during a study of blood T cells in healthy people across ages. Whole-study results and caveats: Roughly linear age-related decline in beta diversity appeared, significant by age roughly 40.

V was trimmed by 2 bases and J by 5 bases, leaving 16 bases between them. The CDR3 has 16 residues. CDR1 is MNHEY, CDR2 SVGEGT, per germline. A sample-barcoded 5' primer and a J-beta primer mix were used in a second PCR of about 7 to 12 cycles. Each CDR3 protein gets one entry after TCRdb re-called the 5' RACE reads with MiXCR. Of over 1,200,000 distinct CDR3 sequences listed, roughly 59% are singletons. About this clonotype: Antigen specificity is unknown.

Each sample yielded at least 6 micrograms of PBMC total RNA. The rearrangement joins TRBV6-2 or TRBV6-3 to TRBJ2-1, with a weak D call TRBD2 (7 bases). This clonotype was sampled from a man younger than 30 in good health. Sequencing was performed on blood. The CDR3: CASSYDRGAPNNEQFF. The CDR3 DNA follows: TGTGCCAGCAGTTACGATCGGGGGGCACCCAACAATGAGCAGTTCTTC.